These 17 T cell receptor beta chains originate from one sample sequenced in a study of blood T cell repertoires in COVID-19. The protocol was immunoSEQ multiplex PCR, while the TCRdb copy is restricted to in-frame clones and leaves out a portion. The sample includes 150,000 or so clones, roughly 84% of them seen just once. Material: PBMCs or T cells enriched from blood (not recorded which). These receptor sequences come from a man between 70 and 80 years old who had been exposed to COVID-19.

This clone was recorded only once. The rearrangement uses TRBV19 and TRBJ2-7, with 9 bases aligning to TRBD2. V was clipped by 5 bases and J by 5 bases; unmatched bases: 10. From germline, CDR1 is LNHDA and CDR2 SQIVND (reference sequence). CDR3 size: 15 residues. The CDR3 loop is CASSVSGSGRDEQYF. The CDR3 coding sequence is TGTGCCAGTAGTGTTAGCGGGAGCGGCAGGGACGAGCAGTACTTC.

The chain combines TRBV19 with TRBJ1-5; weak D call: TRBD1 (5 bases). The V end lost 8 bases, the J end lost 6 bases, and 11 bases lay between the germline ends. The CDR3 is 12 residues long. From germline, CDR1 is LNHDA and CDR2 SQIVND (reference sequence). The CDR3 protein is CASGERGQPQHF. The CDR3 DNA follows: TGTGCCAGTGGGGAAAGGGGTCAGCCCCAGCATTTT.

The V and J genes are TRBV19 and TRBJ1-2; 10 bases fit TRBD1. The CDR3 spans 16 residues. CDR1 and CDR2 (germline): LNHDA, SQIVND (reference sequence). V lost 4 bases and J lost 2; bases outside the gene matches: 7. CDR3 nucleotides: TGTGCCAGTAGTACGAAAGACAGGGGGCGGAACTATGGCTACACCTTC. Its translation: CASSTKDRGRNYGYTF.

V is TRBV3-1 (or the pseudogene TRBV3-2) and J is TRBJ2-1, with D tentatively TRBD2 (5 bases). V lost 4 bases to trimming and J lost 10 bases, with 11 bases between them. The germline gives CDR1 LGHDT, CDR2 YNNKEL (reference sequence). This CDR3 region has 12 residues. The DNA of the CDR3 is TGTGCCAGCAGCCTAATCAGCGGAGAGCAGTTCTTC. This gives the protein CASSLISGEQFF.

In its sample, this clone was seen once. J is TRBJ2-1 and V is TRBV18, with 15 bases lining up with TRBD2. CDR1 and CDR2 (germline): KGHSH, LQKENI. The CDR3 covers 17 residues. V trimming: 3 bases; J trimming: 7 bases; junction bases outside the gene matches: 7. As DNA, the CDR3 is TGTGCCAGCTCACCTCCGGGACTAGCGGGAGGTAAAAATGAGCAGTTCTTC. This translates into CASSPPGLAGGKNEQFF.

The chain joins TRBV2 to TRBJ1-2; D is perhaps TRBD1 (6 bases). The CDR3 is 14 residues long. V lost 6 bases, J lost 0 bases, and 11 bases lay in between. Germline-derived CDR1 and CDR2 are SNHLY and FYNNEI. Written as DNA, the CDR3 is TGTGCCAGCAGAGCGGACAGAGCTAACTATGGCTACACCTTC. Its translation: CASRADRANYGYTF.

In nucleotides, the CDR3 is TGTGCCAGCAGCTTAGAACTAGTGGGCGAGACCCAGTACTTC. It translates to CASSLELVGETQYF. The chain combines TRBV7-9 with TRBJ2-5; maybe TRBD2 (5 bases). Germline values: CDR1 SEHNR, CDR2 FQNEAQ (reference sequence). This CDR3 contains 14 residues. Between the trimmed V and J ends, which lost 1 base and 5 bases, there was a span of 11 bases.

This rearrangement joins TRBV3-1 (or the pseudogene TRBV3-2) to TRBJ2-2; 8 positions agree with TRBD2. The CDR3 spans 14 residues. The germline V gene has CDR1 LGHDT and CDR2 YNNKEL (reference sequence). Trimming at V came to 5 bases and at J to 4 bases, leaving 3 bases not matched to a gene. The chain's CDR3 is CASSSGGSTGELFF. The CDR3 nucleotides are TGTGCCAGCAGCAGCGGGGGATCCACCGGGGAGCTGTTTTTT.

The chain uses TRBV18 and TRBJ1-4; D is unresolved. Germline V gives CDR1 KGHSH, CDR2 LQKENI. Trimming shortened V by 6 bases and J by 8 bases, and 10 bases separated the two germline ends. This CDR3 is 12 amino acids long. CDR3 residues: CASSPSREKLFF. DNA for the CDR3: TGTGCCAGCTCTCCTTCCAGGGAAAAACTGTTTTTT.

J is TRBJ1-6 and V is TRBV5-1, with TRBD1 identical over 7 bases. This CDR3 region has 14 residues. V gave up 4 bases and J gave up 10 bases; unmatched junction bases: 8. Germline values: CDR1 SGHRS, CDR2 YFSETQ. The CDR3 is CASSTDRERSPLHF. The CDR3 DNA reads as TGCGCCAGCAGCACCGACAGGGAAAGATCACCCCTCCACTTT.

The gene calls are TRBV21-1 and TRBJ1-1; TRBD1, the table's D call, lacks a check against the DNA. TRBV21-1 is labeled a pseudogene. The CDR3 is 17 residues long. The CDR3: CASSKGGAEGVNTEAFF. CDR3 nucleotides: TGTGCCAGCAGCAAAGGTGGTGCGGAAGGGGTGAACACTGAAGCTTTCTTT.

The chain joins TRBV4-1 to TRBJ2-3; 9 bases line up with TRBD2. The V gene end was trimmed by 1 base and the J gene end by 0 bases; junction bases not matched to a gene: 5. The CDR3 length is 17 residues. Germline CDR1 is MGHRA and CDR2 is YSYEKL. The CDR3 DNA follows: TGCGCCAGCAGCCAAGGTTCTAGCGGGGTTAGCACAGATACGCAGTATTTT. This gives the protein CASSQGSSGVSTDTQYF.

The chain joins TRBV5-1 to TRBJ1-1; 7 bases agree with TRBD1. CDR3 length equals 15 residues. The germline V gene has CDR1 SGHRS and CDR2 YFSETQ. Unmatched junction bases numbered 7, after V lost 0 bases and J lost 5 bases. Written as DNA, the CDR3 is TGCGCCAGCAGCTTGGCTCAGGGGGGTGGAACTGAAGCTTTCTTT. Residues: CASSLAQGGGTEAFF.

The rearrangement joins TRBV5-4 to TRBJ1-3, with TRBD1 as a possible D gene (5 bases). Trimming left V 2 bases short and J 0 bases short, with 12 bases between. Germline CDR1 reads SGHNT; CDR2 reads YYREEE (reference sequence). CDR3 length: 16 residues. CDR3 nucleotide sequence: TGTGCCAGCAGCTTTGCAGGGTTTCGCTCTGGAAACACCATATATTTT. Translated: CASSFAGFRSGNTIYF.

This sequence joins TRBV6-5 and TRBJ2-3; the match to TRBD2 covers 7 bases. This CDR3 has 14 amino acids. V was clipped by 4 bases and J by 4 bases; unmatched bases: 5. Germline CDR1 MNHEY, CDR2 SVGAGI. The CDR3 here is CASSLRTRPDTQYF. The CDR3 DNA is TGTGCCAGCAGTTTGAGGACTAGACCAGATACGCAGTATTTT.

The V and J genes are TRBV9 and TRBJ2-1; 7 nucleotides agree with TRBD2. Germline CDR1 is SGDLS and CDR2 is YYNGEE. The CDR3 sequence is 16 residues long. Trimming took 2 bases from V and 10 from J; bases not matched to a gene: 15. The CDR3 spells CASSVSVGRAEGEQFF. CDR3 DNA sequence: TGTGCCAGCAGCGTTTCAGTAGGGAGGGCCGAGGGGGAGCAGTTCTTC.

This chain uses TRBV18 with TRBJ2-3; D is undetermined. CDR1 and CDR2 from the germline V gene are KGHSH and LQKENI. The CDR3 is made up of 13 amino acids. Trimming pared 2 bases from V and 7 bases from J, leaving 10 bases between. The CDR3 here is CASSPGQEHTQYF. CDR3 sequence (DNA): TGTGCCAGCTCACCAGGGCAAGAACATACGCAGTATTTT.